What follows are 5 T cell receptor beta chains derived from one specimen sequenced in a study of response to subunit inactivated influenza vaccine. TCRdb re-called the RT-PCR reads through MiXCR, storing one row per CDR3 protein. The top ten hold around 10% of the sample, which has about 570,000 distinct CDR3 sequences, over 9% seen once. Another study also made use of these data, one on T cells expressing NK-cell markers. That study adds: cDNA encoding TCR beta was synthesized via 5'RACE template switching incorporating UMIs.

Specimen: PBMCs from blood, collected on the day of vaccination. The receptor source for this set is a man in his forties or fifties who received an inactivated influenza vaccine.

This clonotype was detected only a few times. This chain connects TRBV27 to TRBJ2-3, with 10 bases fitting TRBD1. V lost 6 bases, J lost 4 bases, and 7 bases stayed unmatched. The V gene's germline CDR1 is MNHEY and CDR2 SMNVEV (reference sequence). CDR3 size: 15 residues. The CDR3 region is CASRLRDRGSDTQYF. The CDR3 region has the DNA TGTGCCAGCAGGCTCCGGGACAGGGGATCAGATACGCAGTATTTT.

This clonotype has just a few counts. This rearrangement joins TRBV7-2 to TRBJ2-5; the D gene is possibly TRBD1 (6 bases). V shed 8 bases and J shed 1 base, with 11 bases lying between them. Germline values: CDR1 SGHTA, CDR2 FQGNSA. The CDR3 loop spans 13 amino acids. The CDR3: CASGRTVQETQYF. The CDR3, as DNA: TGTGCCAGCGGTAGGACAGTCCAAGAGACCCAGTACTTC.

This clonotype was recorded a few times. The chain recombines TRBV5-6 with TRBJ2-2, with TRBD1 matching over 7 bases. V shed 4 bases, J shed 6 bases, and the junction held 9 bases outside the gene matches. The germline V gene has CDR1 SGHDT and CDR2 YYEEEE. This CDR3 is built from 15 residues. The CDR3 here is CASSEETGLAGELFF. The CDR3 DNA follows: TGTGCCAGCAGCGAAGAGACAGGGTTGGCCGGGGAGCTGTTTTTT.

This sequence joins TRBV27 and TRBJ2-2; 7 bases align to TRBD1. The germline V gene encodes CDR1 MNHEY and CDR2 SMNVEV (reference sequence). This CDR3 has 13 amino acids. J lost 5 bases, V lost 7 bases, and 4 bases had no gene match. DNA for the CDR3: TGTGCCAGCAAGATACAGGGGACCGGGGAGCTGTTTTTT. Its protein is CASKIQGTGELFF.

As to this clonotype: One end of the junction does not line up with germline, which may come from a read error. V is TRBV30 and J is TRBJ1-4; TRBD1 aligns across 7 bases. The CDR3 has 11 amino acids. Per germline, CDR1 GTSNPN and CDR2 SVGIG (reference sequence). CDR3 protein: CAWRVGQDLLF. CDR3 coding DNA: TGTGCCTGGAGGGTCGGACAGGACTTATTATTT. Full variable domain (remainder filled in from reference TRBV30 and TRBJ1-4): SQTIHQWPATLVQPVGSPLSLECTVEGTSNPNLYWYRQAAGRGLQLLFYSVGIGQISSEVPQNLSASRPQDRQFILSSKKLLLSDSGFYLCAWRVGQDLLFGSGTQLSVL.